What follows are 21 T cell receptor beta chains derived from one specimen sequenced in a study of cytomegalovirus exposure and HLA in healthy donors. The PCR employed 60 Vbeta primers together with 13 Jbeta primers. Only in-frame clones appear in the TCRdb table, and some are missing; sequencing was by immunoSEQ multiplex PCR. The sample has 95,000 to 150,000 clones; about 80% are singletons. The sample consisted of PBMCs. These receptors were collected from a woman younger than 35 in good health and CMV-seronegative.

This clone was seen more than once but under ten times. The gene calls are TRBV29-1 and TRBJ1-2; D is perhaps TRBD1 (5 bases). The CDR3 is 14 residues long. Between the trimmed V and J ends, which lost 5 bases and 4 bases, there was a span of 17 bases. Germline-derived CDR1 and CDR2 are SQVTM and ANQGSEA. The DNA for the CDR3 is TGCAGCGTTTACCCCCCGGGGGATCCCTATGGCTACACCTTC. Its translation is CSVYPPGDPYGYTF.

This rearrangement joins TRBV5-6 to TRBJ1-5, with D perhaps matching TRBD1 (6 bases). The germline CDR1 and CDR2 sequences are SGHDT and YYEEEE. V dropped 2 bases and J dropped 2 bases, with 11 bases sitting between them. This CDR3 spans 15 amino acids. For the CDR3, the DNA is TGTGCCAGCAGCTTTCTTTCAGGGGGCAATCAGCCCCAGCATTTT. Translating it yields CASSFLSGGNQPQHF.

The gene calls are TRBV2 and TRBJ2-5, with 7 nucleotides matching TRBD1. Matching the DNA end better, TRBJ2-7 makes the J call doubtful. The CDR3 is 14 residues long. Germline V gene sequence: CDR1 SNHLY, CDR2 FYNNEI. This chain's CDR3 is CASSQQGYNYEQYF. CDR3 DNA sequence: TGTGCCAGCAGTCAACAGGGGTACAACTACGAGCAGTACTTC.

The chain recombines TRBV5-1 with TRBJ1-1, with TRBD1 matching over 10 bases. Germline CDR1 is SGHRS and CDR2 is YFSETQ. Losses at the gene ends were 0 bases for V and 5 bases for J; bases not matched to a gene: 13. The CDR3 totals 18 residues. The CDR3 reads CASSLVLRDRGRSTEAFF. The CDR3 DNA reads TGCGCCAGCAGCTTGGTACTAAGGGACAGGGGACGAAGTACTGAAGCTTTCTTT.

On this clone itself: The same CDR3 is also encoded by other DNA sequences in this sample. The J gene is TRBJ2-7, the V gene TRBV5-5; 7 bases map to TRBD1. The CDR3 runs to 13 residues. Germline trimming cut 2 bases from V and 2 bases from J; bases unmatched to any gene: 1. Germline values: CDR1 SGHKS, CDR2 YYEKEE (reference sequence). The DNA for the CDR3 is TGTGCCAGCAGCTTCCAGGGGGCCTACGAGCAGTACTTC. Protein sequence: CASSFQGAYEQYF.

The chain has TRBV15 and TRBJ2-3; 10 bases map to TRBD1. CDR3 length equals 19 residues. V was pared by 1 base and J by 4 bases, with 14 bases of the junction left unmatched. Per the germline V gene, CDR1 is LNHNV and CDR2 is YYDKDF (reference sequence). This CDR3 reads CATSRATYPGQGSSDTQYF. The CDR3 DNA sequence: TGTGCCACCAGCAGAGCCACATACCCGGGACAGGGGTCATCAGATACGCAGTATTTT.

This chain uses TRBV19 with TRBJ2-7, with a possible D match to TRBD2 (5 bases). V lost 7 bases and J 0 bases, leaving 16 bases between the germline ends. Per the germline V gene, CDR1 is LNHDA and CDR2 is SQIVND (reference sequence). The CDR3 covers 15 residues. The CDR3 spells CASMERNPGSYEQYF. Written as DNA, the CDR3 is TGTGCCAGTATGGAGCGGAACCCTGGCTCCTACGAGCAGTACTTC.

This sequence joins TRBV28 and TRBJ1-2; TRBD1 is a possible D gene (5 bases). Trimming removed 7 bases at V and 5 bases at J, with 11 bases between. CDR1 and CDR2 from the germline V gene are MDHEN and SYDVKM. The CDR3 has 12 residues. CDR3 amino acids: CASNSGFYGYTF. CDR3 DNA sequence: TGTGCCAGCAACTCAGGGTTTTATGGCTACACCTTC.

The J gene is TRBJ1-3, the V gene TRBV6-5; D might be TRBD1 (6 bases). Germline CDR1 and CDR2: MNHEY and SVGAGI. V lost 6 bases to trimming and J lost 9 bases, with 18 bases between them. The CDR3 sequence is 14 residues long. This chain's CDR3 is CASRKVDRSFTIYF. The CDR3 nucleotides are TGTGCCAGCAGGAAGGTTGACAGGTCTTTCACCATATATTTT.

The chain couples TRBV18 to TRBJ1-1; a weak D match, TRBD1 (5 bases). Trimming pared 1 base from V and 6 bases from J, leaving 21 bases between. Germline V gene sequence: CDR1 KGHSH, CDR2 LQKENI. The CDR3 length is 17 residues. CDR3 in amino acids: CASSPLPGLTVVAEAFF. CDR3 coding DNA: TGTGCCAGCTCACCACTACCGGGACTGACCGTTGTTGCTGAAGCTTTCTTT.

This clone was seen a handful of times. Other DNA sequences within the sample encode an identical CDR3. The chain links TRBV6-1 to TRBJ2-7, with 11 nucleotides matching TRBD1. Germline V gene sequence: CDR1 MNHNS, CDR2 SASEGT. The CDR3 loop spans 15 amino acids. The V and J ends lost 2 bases and 3 bases, in that order; junction bases with no gene match: 3. CDR3 DNA: TGTGCCAGCAGTGAACGGGGGACAGGGGGCTACGAGCAGTACTTC. It translates to CASSERGTGGYEQYF.

This clone has just a few counts. The chain joins TRBV7-8 to TRBJ1-4; 7 bases are a match to TRBD1. The junction had 7 bases not matched to a gene; V was cut back by 1 base and J by 8 bases. The CDR3 totals 15 residues. Germline assignment: CDR1 SGHVS and CDR2 FQNEAQ. The CDR3 sequence is CASSLDGRGSEKLFF. The CDR3 DNA reads as TGTGCCAGCAGCTTAGACGGCAGGGGGAGCGAAAAACTGTTTTTT.

The genes are TRBV29-1 and TRBJ2-3, with D unclear. The CDR3 has 13 residues. Germline values: CDR1 SQVTM, CDR2 ANQGSEA. V was pared by 3 bases and J by 4 bases, with 11 bases between. The CDR3 loop reads CSVDYNPPDTQYF. The CDR3, as DNA: TGCAGCGTTGACTATAACCCCCCAGATACGCAGTATTTT.

V and J are TRBV6-1 and TRBJ1-2; the match to TRBD1 covers 7 bases. V shed 4 bases and J 4 bases; nucleotides not matched to a gene: 15. The germline gives CDR1 MNHNS, CDR2 SASEGT. CDR3 size: 17 residues. In DNA, the CDR3 is TGTGCCAGCAGTGCCATCTTCTCCCCGACAGGGAGCTATGGCTACACCTTC. Amino acids: CASSAIFSPTGSYGYTF.

V gene TRBV2 combines with J gene TRBJ2-3; TRBD1 aligns across 9 bases. Per the germline V gene, CDR1 is SNHLY and CDR2 is FYNNEI. J gave up 5 bases and V 6 bases, and 3 bases lay outside the gene matches. There are 13 residues in the CDR3. CDR3 bases: TGTGCCAGCAGGGGACAGGGTATAGATACGCAGTATTTT. Translated: CASRGQGIDTQYF. The full variable domain, rest sourced from reference TRBV2 and TRBJ2-3, is EPEVTQTPSHQVTQMGQEVILRCVPISNHLYFYWYRQILGQKVEFLVSFYNNEISEKSEIFDDQFSVERPDGSNFTLKIRSTKLEDSAMYFCASRGQGIDTQYFGPGTRLTVL.

The chain carries TRBV7-9 and TRBJ2-5; perhaps TRBD1 as D (6 bases). CDR1 is SEHNR and CDR2 is FQNEAQ in the germline V gene (reference sequence). The CDR3 loop spans 15 amino acids. V was cut by 5 bases and J by 4 bases, with 17 bases left in between. The CDR3 loop reads CASSDGNAGVETQYF. CDR3 in DNA: TGTGCCAGCAGCGACGGCAATGCAGGGGTAGAGACCCAGTACTTC.

The chain couples TRBV5-4 to TRBJ2-2; possible D gene TRBD2, 6 bases. There are 15 residues in the CDR3. Germline V CDR1 and CDR2: SGHNT, YYREEE (reference sequence). The V gene lost 5 bases and the J gene lost 0 bases, with 11 bases spanning the gap. The CDR3 coding sequence is TGTGCCAGCAGTCCGAGCGGGCCGAACACCGGGGAGCTGTTTTTT. Amino acid sequence: CASSPSGPNTGELFF.

The chain carries TRBV7-9 and TRBJ2-7; TRBD1 matches 7 bases. CDR1 is SEHNR and CDR2 is FQNEAQ in the germline V gene (reference sequence). The ends lost 5 bases at V and 1 base at J; junction bases unmatched: 11. The CDR3 totals 16 residues. The CDR3: CASSLPDRRESYEQYF. The CDR3 coding sequence is TGTGCCAGCAGCCTGCCGGACAGGAGAGAGTCCTACGAGCAGTACTTC. The full variable domain, rest sourced from reference TRBV7-9 and TRBJ2-7, is DTGVSQNPRHKITKRGQNVTFRCDPISEHNRLYWYRQTLGQGPEFLTYFQNEAQLEKSRLLSDRFSAERPKGSFSTLEIQRTEQGDSAMYLCASSLPDRRESYEQYFGPGTRLTVT.

J is TRBJ1-2 and V is TRBV5-1; D is unclear. CDR1 SGHRS and CDR2 YFSETQ come from the germline V gene. CDR3 length: 12 residues. The V end was cut by 4 bases, the J end by 1 base, with 5 bases between. CDR3 bases: TGCGCCAGCAGCATTAGTAACTATGGCTACACCTTC. The encoded protein is CASSISNYGYTF.

This rearrangement joins TRBV6-5 to TRBJ2-3, with D unclear. The V and J ends lost 4 bases and 2 bases respectively, with 7 bases between them. The CDR3 runs 13 residues. The germline V gene encodes CDR1 MNHEY and CDR2 SVGAGI. The CDR3 DNA reads as TGTGCCAGCAGTTCCTCTCACACAGATACGCAGTATTTT. This gives the protein CASSSSHTDTQYF.

The V gene is TRBV10-3, the J gene TRBJ2-5; TRBD2 is a possible D gene (6 bases). CDR1 and CDR2 from the germline V gene are ENHRY and SYGVKD. Between the trimmed V and J ends, which lost 4 bases and 4 bases, there was a span of 16 bases. This CDR3 spans 15 amino acids. The CDR3 reads CAISGGQRVPETQYF. For the CDR3, the DNA is TGTGCCATCAGTGGTGGCCAGCGGGTTCCAGAGACCCAGTACTTC.